The present entry profiles one T cell receptor beta chain with its context. The antigen remains unidentified. Described time point: pre-treatment baseline. No patient had earlier systemic cancer treatment, concurrent immunosuppressants, or another active cancer. This record belongs to a study of blood T cell dynamics during melanoma immunotherapy. Overall study findings and caveats: Disease-control patients' PBMC repertoires became either more clonal or more diverse at W3. It remained unknown if the driving T cell clones were melanoma-specific.

Losses at the gene ends were 6 bases for V and 3 bases for J; bases not matched to a gene: 11. This CDR3 has 18 residues. Germline assignment: CDR1 MGHDK and CDR2 SYGVNS. Assay used: immunoSEQ multiplex PCR; TCRdb lists only in-frame clones, some missing. Among around 13,000 clones listed, 70% to 90% were seen once. This receptor was identified in a human donor with melanoma. The chain combines TRBV25-1 with TRBJ2-3, with TRBD2 identical over 14 bases. Sequenced here: blood, sampled from a patient treated with checkpoint blockade. The DNA of the CDR3 is TGTGCCAGCAGAGGACTAGCGGGAGGTATAATTTGGACAGATACGCAGTATTTT. This gives the protein CASRGLAGGIIWTDTQYF. Full variable domain (outside the CDR3, taken from reference TRBV25-1 and TRBJ2-3): EADIYQTPRYLVIGTGKKITLECSQTMGHDKMYWYQQDPGMELHLIHYSYGVNSTEKGDLSSESTVSRIRTEHFPLTLESARPSHTSQYLCASRGLAGGIIWTDTQYFGPGTRLTVL.